The present TCR beta chain was sequenced within a study of cytomegalovirus exposure and HLA in healthy donors. Study-wide points: Sequences of the TCR beta chain were said to predict the HLA-A and HLA-B alleles of most subjects accurately. The authors enumerated around 150 TCR beta chains as linked to cytomegalovirus.

PCR involved 60 Vbeta and 13 Jbeta primers. Under the authors' procedure: An analysis performed later counted 72 million or so unique TCR beta chains (roughly 11 million of them shared). The data were produced by immunoSEQ multiplex PCR, yet TCRdb's version contains in-frame clones alone and is incomplete. That table gives V, J and clone size, and the DNA gave D and trimming. In the table there are more than 150,000 clones, 79% of which are singletons. Germline V gene sequence: CDR1 MNHNY, CDR2 SVGAGI (reference sequence). The V and J ends lost 6 bases and 1 base respectively, with 15 bases between them. The CDR3 contains 16 residues. Points on this clone: Its antigen is as yet unknown.

The TCR originated in a girl between 10 and 17 years old in good health and CMV-seropositive. Sample: PBMCs. This chain connects TRBV6-6 to TRBJ1-4; D not resolved. The CDR3 region has the DNA TGTGCCAGCAGCCCAATATCTGCAGAAACTAATGAAAAACTGTTTTTT. Amino acid sequence: CASSPISAETNEKLFF.